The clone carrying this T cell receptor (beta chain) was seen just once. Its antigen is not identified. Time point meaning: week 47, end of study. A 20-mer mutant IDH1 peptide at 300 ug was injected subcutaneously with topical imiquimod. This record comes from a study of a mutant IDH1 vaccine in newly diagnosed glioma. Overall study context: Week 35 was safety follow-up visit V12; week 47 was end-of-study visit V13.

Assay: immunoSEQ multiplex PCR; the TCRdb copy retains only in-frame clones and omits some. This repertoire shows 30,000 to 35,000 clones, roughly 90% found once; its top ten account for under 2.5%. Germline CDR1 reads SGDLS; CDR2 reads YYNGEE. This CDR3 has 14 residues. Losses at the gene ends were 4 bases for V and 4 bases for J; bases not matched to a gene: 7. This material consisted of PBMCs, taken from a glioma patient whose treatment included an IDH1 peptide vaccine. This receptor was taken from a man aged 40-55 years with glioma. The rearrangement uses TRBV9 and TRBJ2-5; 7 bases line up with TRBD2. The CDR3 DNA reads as TGTGCCAGCAGCAAAAGCGGGGCCGCAGAGACCCAGTACTTC. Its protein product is CASSKSGAAETQYF.